The sample holds a few counts of the clone carrying this T cell receptor beta chain. Its target is unknown. Two lung cancer pathologists independently confirmed each histologic diagnosis. Sequencing was performed with immunoSEQ multiplex PCR; in TCRdb, only in-frame clones are kept and a portion is missing. Here the sample spans around 1,900 clones, just over 85% being singletons. The entry originates in a study of immune evolution from preneoplasia to lung adenocarcinoma. Points from the study as a whole: Later-stage lesions appeared to have more T cells, more diversity, less clonality.

Germline CDR1 and CDR2: SGDLS and YYNGEE. Trimming cost V 3 bases and J 0 bases; bases outside gene matches: 5. The CDR3 runs 17 residues. The chain recombines TRBV9 with TRBJ2-4; 11 nucleotides match TRBD2. This clonotype was obtained from a person aged 70 to 85 with lung adenocarcinoma. The sample comprised FFPE adjacent normal lung tissue. This CDR3 is CASSDSTSGVAKNIQYF. For the CDR3, the DNA is TGTGCCAGCAGCGACTCGACTAGCGGGGTAGCCAAAAACATTCAGTACTTC.